This entry lists 17 T cell receptor beta chains sequenced from one sample in a study of prognosis after radiotherapy for stage I lung cancer. TCR beta CDR3 amplification from genomic DNA was performed by two-round multiplex PCR. First-round PCR amplification was performed with primers specific to each TRBV and TRBJ gene. Each CDR3 protein gets one entry after TCRdb re-called the multiplex PCR reads with MiXCR. The sample consists of tens of thousands of distinct CDR3 sequences, approximately 38% of them appearing once. Sequencing was performed on PBMCs, taken before or after stereotactic body radiation therapy (not recorded which). These receptor sequences come from a donor older than 45 with non-small cell lung cancer.

This clonotype was recorded at least ten times. This chain uses TRBV6-1 with TRBJ1-1; tentative D call: TRBD1 (5 bases). The germline gives CDR1 MNHNS, CDR2 SASEGT. V gave up 5 bases and J gave up 8 bases, with 15 bases separating them. The CDR3 runs 13 residues. The CDR3 region has the DNA TGTGCCAGCAGTCCCACGAACGACAGAGAAGCTTTCTTT. The encoded protein is CASSPTNDREAFF.

This clonotype occurred a few times. A far larger clone differs by one base, so this is likely a read error. The genes are TRBV6-2 or TRBV6-3 and TRBJ2-5; D remains ambiguous. CDR1 is MNHEY and CDR2 is SVGEGT in the germline V gene. V lost 4 bases to trimming and J lost 1 base, with 16 bases between them. The CDR3 length is 16 residues. The CDR3 region has the DNA TGTGCCAGCAGTTCCCAGTCCCAGTGGTCCCAAGAGACCCAGTACTTC. It encodes CASSSQSQWSQETQYF.

This clonotype was found many times. The chain uses TRBV14 and TRBJ2-3; 9 nucleotides line up with TRBD2. Germline assignment: CDR1 SGHDN and CDR2 FVKESK. The length of the CDR3 is 18 residues. The trim removed 4 bases at V and 1 base at J, leaving 12 bases unmatched. The CDR3 DNA sequence: TGTGCCAGCAGCCGTCAATATTCTAGCGGGACCCGCACAGATACGCAGTATTTT. The encoded protein is CASSRQYSSGTRTDTQYF.

The CDR3 DNA reads as TGTGCCAGCAGTGAAATCCGGGGACAGTGGGTCCACGAGCAGTACTTC. Protein sequence: CASSEIRGQWVHEQYF. The chain carries TRBV6-2 or TRBV6-3 and TRBJ2-7; 7 bases match TRBD1. The CDR3 contains 16 residues. Germline V gene data show CDR1 as MNHEY and CDR2 as SVGEGT. V lost 5 bases and J lost 5; bases outside the gene matches: 15.

This clonotype was counted many times. A read error may produce the germline difference seen at one junction end. V is TRBV7-2 and J is TRBJ1-3; 8 positions agree with TRBD1. The CDR3 has 12 residues. Germline V CDR1 and CDR2: SGHTA, FQGNSA. This CDR3 reads CASSAIRDRPFF. The DNA for the CDR3 is TGTGCCAGCAGCGCCATCAGGGACAGGCCCTTCTTT.

This clonotype was seen at least ten times. V gene TRBV30 combines with J gene TRBJ1-3; maybe TRBD1 (6 bases). The germline V and J ends were trimmed by 1 base and 8 bases, with 27 bases remaining between them. Germline CDR1 GTSNPN, CDR2 SVGIG (reference sequence). The CDR3 is 18 amino acids. For the CDR3, the DNA is TGTGCCTGGAGTGGGATTTCCGGGACAACCGGAGGGGCGGACACCATATATTTT. Translating gives CAWSGISGTTGGADTIYF.

The sample holds many counts of this clonotype. V is TRBV7-6 and J is TRBJ2-3; tentative D call: TRBD2 (6 bases). In germline, CDR1 is SGHVS, CDR2 FNYEAQ. The CDR3 is 14 amino acids. V was shortened by 7 bases and J by 0 bases, with 11 bases between the two germline ends. The chain's CDR3 is CASTLAFSTDTQYF. The CDR3 DNA reads TGTGCCAGCACCCTAGCGTTCAGCACAGATACGCAGTATTTT.

The chain joins TRBV6-9 to TRBJ1-3, with D possibly TRBD1 on 5 matching bases. V dropped 6 bases and J dropped 4 bases, with 19 bases sitting between them. CDR1 and CDR2 from the germline V gene are MNHGY and SVAAGI. This CDR3 spans 16 amino acids. In nucleotides, the CDR3 is TGTGCCAGCAGGCCTCAGCAGGGACTCAGCGGAAACACCATATATTTT. It translates to CASRPQQGLSGNTIYF.

In its sample, this clonotype was seen many times. The rearrangement joins TRBV11-2 to TRBJ1-2; D is unclear. Trimming removed 1 base from V and 0 bases from J, with 15 bases in between. This CDR3 region has 17 residues. Germline loops: CDR1 SGHAT, CDR2 FQNNGV. This chain's CDR3 is CASSLAPRTDPNYGYTF. CDR3 in DNA: TGTGCCAGCAGCTTAGCCCCACGGACCGACCCTAACTATGGCTACACCTTC.

This clonotype was counted many times. This CDR3 reads CASTPGAGTSGPYNEQFF. CDR3 nucleotide sequence: TGTGCCAGCACACCGGGGGCCGGGACTAGCGGTCCCTACAATGAGCAGTTCTTC. J is TRBJ2-1 and V is TRBV7-2, with 11 bases matching TRBD2. This CDR3 is built from 18 residues. Germline V gene data show CDR1 as SGHTA and CDR2 as FQGNSA. J gave up 2 bases and V 7 bases, and 13 bases lay outside the gene matches.

In this sample, this clonotype turned up many times. The rearrangement uses TRBV7-3 and TRBJ2-7; either TRBD1 or TRBD2 may supply D (5 bases each). The CDR3 loop spans 12 amino acids. Germline V gene lookup returns CDR1 SGHTA and CDR2 FQGTGA. Trimming removed 5 bases at V and 8 bases at J, with 13 bases between. This chain's CDR3 is CASSGDGSKQYF. CDR3 in DNA: TGTGCCAGCAGCGGGGACGGTAGCAAGCAGTACTTC.

This clonotype was counted many times. The rearrangement joins TRBV5-4 to TRBJ1-6, with 8 positions matching TRBD1. CDR3 length: 16 amino acids. Trimming at V came to 3 bases and at J to 5 bases, leaving 7 bases not matched to a gene. The germline V gene has CDR1 SGHNT and CDR2 YYREEE (reference sequence). DNA for the CDR3: TGTGCCAGCAGCTCTAAATCAGGGGGCCATAATTCACCCCTCCACTTT. This encodes CASSSKSGGHNSPLHF.

The chain has TRBV24-1 and TRBJ2-3, with 9 positions matching TRBD2. The V gene end was trimmed by 4 bases and the J gene end by 0 bases; junction bases not matched to a gene: 10. The CDR3 loop spans 18 amino acids. Germline CDR1 reads KGHDR; CDR2 reads SFDVKD. CDR3: CATSDPTSGSASTDTQYF. The CDR3 DNA reads TGTGCCACCAGTGACCCCACTAGCGGGTCCGCTAGCACAGATACGCAGTATTTT.

The chain couples TRBV2 to TRBJ2-3, with D possibly matching TRBD2 (6 bases). Germline assignment: CDR1 SNHLY and CDR2 FYNNEI. Trimming pared 6 bases from V and 2 bases from J, leaving 15 bases between. CDR3 length: 15 amino acids. The CDR3 region is CASSVRGGATDTQYF. The CDR3 region has the DNA TGTGCCAGCAGCGTCCGGGGAGGAGCCACAGATACGCAGTATTTT.

This clonotype was detected many times. V is TRBV11-2 and J is TRBJ2-7; TRBD2 might be the D (6 bases). CDR1 SGHAT and CDR2 FQNNGV come from the germline V gene. V lost 5 bases and J 6 bases, leaving 14 bases between the germline ends. This CDR3 spans 13 amino acids. The CDR3: CASSPGTDAEQYF. The CDR3 DNA follows: TGTGCCAGCAGCCCCGGGACTGACGCCGAGCAGTACTTC. Based on the CDR3 plus reference TRBV11-2 and TRBJ2-7, the full variable domain is EAGVAQSPRYKIIEKRQSVAFWCNPISGHATLYWYQQILGQGPKLLIQFQNNGVVDDSQLPKDRFSAERLKGVDSTLKIQPAKLEDSAVYLCASSPGTDAEQYFGPGTRLTVT.

This clonotype was seen a handful of times. The chain is built from TRBV5-1 and TRBJ2-1; 9 bases match TRBD2. Trimming removed 3 bases from V and 4 bases from J; junction bases left unmatched: 8. The CDR3 covers 16 residues. Germline CDR1 is SGHRS and CDR2 is YFSETQ. CDR3 in DNA: TGCGCCAGCAGCTCCTCCAGTCTAGCGGGATACAATGAGCAGTTCTTC. Translated, it gives CASSSSSLAGYNEQFF.

In regard to this clonotype: This sequence may be a read error, since a much larger clone differs from it by one base. CDR3 sequence reads: CSSFDRGAEAFF. CDR3 DNA: TGCAGTTCATTTGACAGGGGGGCTGAAGCTTTCTTT. The chain links TRBV20-1 to TRBJ1-1; 9 positions agree with TRBD1. CDR3 length: 12 residues. Germline CDR1 is DFQATT and CDR2 is SNEGSKA (reference sequence). The V segment lost 8 bases and the J segment 6 bases; nucleotides outside the gene matches: 7.